This is a list of T cell receptor beta chains from one sample in a study of T-cell memory formation after mild COVID-19. Each CDR3 protein is one row after TCRdb ran MiXCR on the 5' RACE reads. The sample lists some 250,000 distinct CDR3 sequences; over 9% were seen once. Sequenced material: PBMCs or a T cell subset sorted from them (not recorded which). These TCRs come from a man aged 18 to 29 who had mild COVID-19 (a few samples of this study predate the infection). Cell type and time point are not known. Both conserved end residues are part of each CDR3. A D gene is named only where the DNA matches it firmly. The size entry is marked missing in some rows and otherwise reads once, few, many or a size class.

CSGKGATTEAFF TGCAGCGGAAAGGGGGCAACGACTGAAGCTTTCTTT few TRBD1 TRBJ1-1 TRBV29-1
CASSAPLPYGYTF TGTGCCAGCAGCGCCCCCCTCCCCTATGGCTACACCTTC few - TRBJ1-2 TRBV7-2
CATSDSTGVEEKLFF TGTGCCACCAGTGACTCGACAGGGGTGGAGGAAAAACTGTTTTTT few TRBD1 TRBJ1-4 TRBV24-1
CASSTQGTLTDTQYF TGTGCCAGCTCGACACAGGGGACCCTCACAGATACGCAGTATTTT many TRBD1 TRBJ2-3 TRBV12-3/TRBV12-4
CANRDGGDNEQFF TGTGCCAACCGAGATGGGGGGGACAATGAGCAGTTCTTC - TRBD2 TRBJ2-1 TRBV7-2
CATSDLGLGEQYF TGTGCCACCAGTGATCTCGGGCTCGGCGAGCAGTACTTC - - TRBJ2-7 TRBV24-1
CASRGGDEQFF TGTGCCAGCAGGGGCGGCGATGAGCAGTTCTTC - - TRBJ2-1 TRBV7-3
CASSLGLDRKFF TGTGCCAGCAGCTTAGGACTAGACAGGAAGTTCTTC - - TRBJ2-1 TRBV7-6
CASSQDVLAGGITDTQYF TGTGCCAGCAGCCAAGATGTACTAGCGGGGGGTATCACAGATACGCAGTATTTT - TRBD2 TRBJ2-3 TRBV4-2
CASSELGAFQPQHF TGTGCCAGCAGTGAATTGGGGGCTTTTCAGCCCCAGCATTTT - - TRBJ1-5 TRBV6-1
CASSLGHGSEQFF TGTGCCAGCAGCTTAGGTCATGGGAGTGAGCAGTTCTTC few - TRBJ2-1 TRBV7-9
CASQTLNRESTEAFF TGCGCCAGCCAGACCCTGAACAGGGAGAGCACTGAAGCTTTCTTT - - TRBJ1-1 TRBV5-1
CASSLGHSVDTQYF TGCGCCAGCTCTCTTGGACACTCAGTTGATACGCAGTATTTT many - TRBJ2-3 TRBV5-1
CASSPGTASNTGELFF TGTGCCAGCAGTCCCGGGACAGCCTCGAACACCGGGGAGCTGTTTTTT - TRBD1 TRBJ2-2 TRBV27
CASSYTQGSSYEQYF TGTGCCAGCAGTTACACACAGGGAAGCTCCTACGAGCAGTACTTC few - TRBJ2-7 TRBV6-5
CASSQDRRFRNIQYF TGCGCCAGCAGCCAAGATCGGAGGTTTCGGAACATTCAGTACTTC few - TRBJ2-4 TRBV4-3
CASRRQGNQPQHF TGTGCCAGCAGGAGACAGGGGAATCAGCCCCAGCATTTT few TRBD1 TRBJ1-5 TRBV12-3/TRBV12-4
CASSQDLGQFYGYTF TGCGCCAGCAGCCAAGATCTAGGGCAGTTCTATGGCTACACCTTC - - TRBJ1-2 TRBV4-1
CASSSASAGELFF TGTGCCAGCAGCTCAGCATCCGCCGGGGAGCTGTTTTTT few - TRBJ2-2 TRBV7-9
CASSEGTGHAGELFF TGTGCCAGCAGTGAAGGGACAGGGCATGCCGGGGAGCTGTTTTTT few TRBD1 TRBJ2-2 TRBV2
CASSRDVQTQYF TGTGCCAGCTCAAGGGACGTGCAGACCCAGTACTTC - - TRBJ2-5 TRBV18
CASSGGTGSHQPQHF TGCGCCAGCAGCGGGGGGACAGGGTCGCATCAGCCCCAGCATTTT many TRBD1 TRBJ1-5 TRBV5-1
CASSDEWSRTMNTEAFF TGTGCCAGCAGTGACGAGTGGTCCAGGACCATGAACACTGAAGCTTTCTTT - - TRBJ1-1 TRBV6-4
CASSPPASTDTQYF TGTGCCAGCTCACCACCGGCCAGCACAGATACGCAGTATTTT many - TRBJ2-3 TRBV18
CASSHRGGYSTF TGTGCCAGCAGTCACCGGGGGGGTTACTCCACCTTC - - TRBJ1-2 TRBV6-6
CASNFGQLYNEQFF TGTGCCAGCAACTTCGGGCAGTTATACAATGAGCAGTTCTTC - - TRBJ2-1 TRBV6-2/TRBV6-3
CASSGRGSRNEQFF TGTGCCAGCAGCGGGCGGGGGTCTAGGAATGAGCAGTTCTTC - TRBD2 TRBJ2-1 TRBV7-2
CASSPLGEGGGEQFF TGTGCCAGCAGCCCCCTAGGGGAGGGGGGAGGTGAGCAGTTCTTC few - TRBJ2-1 TRBV4-2
CASSQGLAFGDIQYF TGTGCCAGCAGCCAGGGACTAGCGTTTGGTGACATTCAGTACTTC once TRBD2 TRBJ2-4 TRBV14
CASSSPVLYEYGYTF TGTGCCAGCAGCTCACCGGTCCTTTACGAGTATGGCTACACCTTC few - TRBJ1-2 TRBV7-9
CASSSQGRDEQFF TGTGCCAGCAGCTCCCAGGGTAGAGATGAGCAGTTCTTC few - TRBJ2-1 TRBV5-6
CASSSGQGYYGYTF TGCGCCAGCAGCTCGGGACAGGGTTACTATGGCTACACCTTC - TRBD1 TRBJ1-2 TRBV5-1
CSVPSRDRVFGFF TGCAGCGTTCCATCCCGGGACAGGGTGTTTGGGTTCTTT few TRBD1 TRBJ1-1 TRBV29-1
CASTSGVADTQYF TGTGCCAGTACTAGCGGGGTAGCAGATACGCAGTATTTT many TRBD2 TRBJ2-3 TRBV5-6
CASSLMVVQPQHF TGTGCCAGCAGTTTAATGGTCGTTCAGCCCCAGCATTTT - - TRBJ1-5 TRBV28
CASSPVGTDTQYF TGTGCCAGCAGCCCAGTGGGCACAGATACGCAGTATTTT few - TRBJ2-3 TRBV6-5
CASSSVAGYTF TGTGCCAGCAGCAGTGTGGCTGGCTACACCTTC few - TRBJ1-2 TRBV12-3/TRBV12-4
CASSFGQEEETQYF TGTGCCAGCAGTTTCGGACAGGAAGAAGAGACCCAGTACTTC many TRBD1 TRBJ2-5 TRBV6-5
CASSLADSRQYF TGTGCCAGCAGTTTAGCCGACAGTCGGCAGTACTTC few - TRBJ2-7 TRBV12-3/TRBV12-4
CASSLVRGGNGELFF TGTGCCAGCAGCTTAGTACGCGGGGGCAACGGGGAGCTGTTTTTT few - TRBJ2-2 TRBV7-8
CASSFTTNYGYTF TGTGCCAGCAGCTTCACAACTAACTATGGCTACACCTTC few - TRBJ1-2 TRBV11-1
CATGKRGTDTQYF TGTGCCACAGGGAAGCGGGGCACAGATACGCAGTATTTT few - TRBJ2-3 TRBV7-8
CATHSGERQETQYF TGTGCCACGCACAGCGGGGAGCGCCAAGAGACCCAGTACTTC - TRBD2 TRBJ2-5 TRBV18